This T cell receptor (beta chain) is from a study of blood T cell repertoires in COVID-19. Study-wide background: Sources were T cells, B-cell-depleted T cells, or PBMCs; the material itself was cDNA or gDNA.

Seattle patients were enrolled while actively infected and followed longitudinally. V was trimmed by 2 bases and J by 1 base, leaving 11 bases between them. The CDR3 covers 15 residues. The V gene's germline CDR1 is MNHEY and CDR2 SVGEGT. Clones were read by immunoSEQ multiplex PCR, and TCRdb kept only the in-frame ones, dropping some. The sample lists some 75,000 clones, 75% to 90% occurring once. Source material: peripheral blood. The TCR originated in a man older than 75 with COVID-19, enrolled during active disease. This chain uses TRBV6-2 or TRBV6-3 with TRBJ2-5; D unclear. Here the CDR3 DNA reads TGTGCCAGCAGTTACCCCGCGATCCTCCAAGAGACCCAGTACTTC. Translation: CASSYPAILQETQYF.